The source of this TCR beta chain is a study of cytomegalovirus exposure and HLA in healthy donors. V lost 3 bases to trimming and J lost 3 bases, with 11 bases between them. Germline values: CDR1 SQVTM, CDR2 ANQGSEA. This CDR3 is built from 13 residues. Vbeta (60) and Jbeta (13) primers were used in the PCR. Data came from immunoSEQ multiplex PCR; TCRdb stores just in-frame clones and leaves some out. The sample lists around 170,000 clones, around 80% occurring once. This receptor was taken from a girl aged 5-17 years in good health and CMV-seropositive. The specimen sequenced was PBMCs. The rearrangement links TRBV29-1 to TRBJ1-1; D call uncertain. DNA of the CDR3: TGCAGCGTTGATCCCCACGGGGACACTGAAGCTTTCTTT. As protein: CSVDPHGDTEAFF.